The sequence of this TCR beta chain was determined in a study of T cells after yellow fever vaccination (dated by TCRdb to between 2019 and 2020). Regarding the complete study: Libraries from fractions with low cell numbers were prepared with the SMART-Seq v4 Ultra Low Input RNA kit. Bulk TCR alpha and beta repertoires were sequenced longitudinally to track T-cell clones before and after primary and booster YFV17D yellow fever vaccination. Two healthy male donors, one aged 18 to 29 and one aged 30 to 40 years, were included in the cohort. Blood was collected at multiple timepoints before and after primary and secondary immunization, and bulk PBMC replicates and cell subsets were isolated. The research as a whole found: Because the study included only two donors, the extent to which the findings can be generalized is limited. After the booster, most clones that had expanded after primary vaccination were detected again (around 97% of CD4 and around nine tenths of CD8), suggesting broad maintenance of memory. Because abundant contaminating clonotypes from the bulk population could be contained in FACS-sorted repertoires, computational filtering was required. The secondary T-cell response was weaker than the primary response but faster, peaking on day 5 instead of day 15. A small fraction of clonotypes showed up in both the CD4 and CD8 compartments, probably as a result of convergent recombination.

This clonotype was seen repeatedly, ten times or more. Its recognized antigen is unknown. One base away there is no much larger clone; base qualities are not given. The CDR3 sequence holds 16 residues, the cysteine and phenylalanine included. Only the CDR3 DNA stays, 48 bases, in frame from base 1. CDR1 and CDR2, looked up from the germline V gene, are LGHNA and YNFKEQ. Trimming at the junction amounts to 4 bases on V and 3 bases on J, and the germline ends lie 13 bases apart. Reads for this sample came from an Illumina NovaSeq 6000. TCR cDNA was synthesized by 5'RACE template switching, which introduced a universal primer site and unique molecular identifiers. Priming for cDNA synthesis came from both the TCR alpha and TCR beta constant segments. Library amplification involved two PCR steps, and the second step added sample barcodes and sequencing adapters. Sequencing of the libraries was done on either Illumina HiSeq 2500 (2x100 bp) or NovaSeq (2x150 bp). The paper's data handling went like this. Demultiplexing of reads and collapsing into UMI consensus sequences were performed with MIGEC, and V(D)J alignment was carried out with MiXCR. Clonotypes responding to the vaccine were identified with edgeR on replicate PBMC samples, with the criteria of FDR below 0.01 and a log2 fold change above 5 up to day 15. CD4 or CD8 identity was assigned to each bulk clonotype according to whether the clonotype was present at higher abundance in the sequenced CD4 repertoire or the sequenced CD8 repertoire. TCRdb applied fastp at Q25 and MiXCR to the public reads, then kept only in-frame beta chains. Under each unique CDR3 protein, matching rows form one entry showing the most common genes and DNA. V and J calls and clone size were set by TCRdb, not the authors. This sample holds about 340,000 distinct CDR3 sequences; 3% to 4.5% were observed only once. The ten most abundant clones make up more than 20% of the sample.

What the treatment or condition label conveys for this sample: live attenuated yellow fever vaccine strain. At every blood-draw timepoint, two biological replicates of bulk PBMCs were collected. A standard Ficoll-Paque protocol was used to isolate PBMCs from peripheral blood. TriZol was used to extract RNA from bulk PBMCs, from CD4 and CD8 fractions, and from dextramer-positive and dextramer-negative fractions. This TCR derives from a man in his late teens or twenties who received the YFV17D yellow fever vaccine. The chain employs TRBV4-2 and TRBJ1-6; no confident D gene assignment can be made. The source material was PBMCs, sampled 5 days after the yellow fever booster vaccination. The CDR3 reads CASSLSGALYNSPLHF. The DNA sequence is given as TGTGCCAGCAGCCTGAGCGGAGCTCTCTATAATTCACCCCTCCACTTT.